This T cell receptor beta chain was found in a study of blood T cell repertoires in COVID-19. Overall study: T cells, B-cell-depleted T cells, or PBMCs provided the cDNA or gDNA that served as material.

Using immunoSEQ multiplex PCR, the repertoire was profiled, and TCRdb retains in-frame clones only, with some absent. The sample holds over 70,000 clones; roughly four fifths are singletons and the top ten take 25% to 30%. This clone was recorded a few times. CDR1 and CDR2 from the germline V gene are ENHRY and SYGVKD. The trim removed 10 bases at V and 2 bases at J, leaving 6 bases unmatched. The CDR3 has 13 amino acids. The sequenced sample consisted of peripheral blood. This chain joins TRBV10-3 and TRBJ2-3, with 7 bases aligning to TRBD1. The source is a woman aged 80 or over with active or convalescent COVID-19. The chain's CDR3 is CASTGAATDTQYF. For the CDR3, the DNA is TGTGCCAGTACAGGGGCCGCCACAGATACGCAGTATTTT.